This T cell receptor beta chain was profiled in a study of T cells in Graves' hyperthyroidism and ophthalmopathy. For the study at large: Peripheral blood was obtained at initial diagnosis, preceding any treatment. Study-wide results and limits: Ophthalmopathy, which appeared later, was predicted by the model a median roughly 6.5 months before onset.

This clonotype was detected many times. Its antigen remains unknown. This may be a read error, as it is one base from a much larger clone. Researchers took RNA transcripts and amplified the TCR beta CDR3 regions from them. First-round RT-PCR with HTBI primers amplified the TCR CDR3 region. TCRdb passed the multiplex PCR reads through MiXCR, listing each CDR3 protein once. Of 400,000 to 500,000 distinct CDR3 sequences in the sample, approximately 15% were seen once. V was clipped by 0 bases and J by 1 base, with 3 bases between them. The germline V gene has CDR1 MNHEY and CDR2 SVGAGI. This CDR3 has 13 amino acids. The hyperthyroidism patients had all been newly diagnosed, and their disease duration was under 2 months. Their ages ranged from 18 to 65 years.

This clonotype was sampled from a woman aged 18-29 years with Graves' hyperthyroidism. Sequencing input: blood. The chain employs TRBV6-5 and TRBJ1-1, with D uncertain. The chain's CDR3 is CASSYSTNTEAFF. The CDR3 nucleotides read TGTGCCAGCAGTTACTCGACGAACACTGAAGCTTTCTTT.